The rows below give T cell receptor beta chains drawn from one sample of a study of radiotherapy plus CTLA-4 blockade in lung cancer. The data were produced by immunoSEQ multiplex PCR, yet TCRdb's version contains in-frame clones alone and is incomplete. Among some 60,000 clones listed, more than 60% were seen once. The sequencing used peripheral blood, collected from a patient treated with radiotherapy plus ipilimumab. The source is a human donor with non-small cell lung cancer who had a complete response to radiotherapy plus ipilimumab. Both conserved end residues are part of each CDR3. Each record gives: clone size, V gene, J gene, D gene, CDR3 protein, CDR3 DNA. A D gene is named only where the DNA matches it firmly. Clone size is not always given. Where it is, it says once, few, many or a class for expanded clones.

size: NA
V: TRBV7-8
J: TRBJ2-5
D: NA
CDR3: CASSPSGGQGETQYF
DNA: TGTGCCAGCAGTCCTAGCGGGGGACAGGGAGAGACCCAGTACTTC

size: NA
V: TRBV19
J: TRBJ1-6
D: TRBD1
CDR3: CASGQTGGDSPLHF
DNA: TGTGCCAGTGGACAAACAGGGGGTGATTCACCCCTCCACTTT

size: once
V: TRBV5-1
J: TRBJ2-7
D: TRBD2
CDR3: CASSLGASGGYEQYF
DNA: TGCGCCAGCAGCTTGGGGGCTAGCGGGGGCTACGAGCAGTACTTC

size: NA
V: TRBV7-2
J: TRBJ1-3
D: TRBD1
CDR3: CASSPRTGSVSGNTIYF
DNA: TGTGCCAGCAGCCCTCGGACAGGGTCAGTTTCTGGAAACACCATATATTTT

size: NA
V: TRBV6-5
J: TRBJ1-2
D: TRBD1
CDR3: CASSYSGTGVSNGYTF
DNA: TGTGCCAGCAGTTACTCCGGGACAGGGGTTTCCAACGGCTACACCTTC

size: NA
V: TRBV7-9
J: TRBJ2-1
D: TRBD2
CDR3: CASSYTGTSGNEQFF
DNA: TGTGCCAGCAGCTATACCGGGACTAGCGGTAATGAGCAGTTCTTC

size: NA
V: TRBV30
J: TRBJ1-2
D: NA
CDR3: CAYQSLAYYGYTF
DNA: TGTGCCTATCAGTCGTTGGCCTACTATGGCTACACCTTC

size: NA
V: TRBV7-6
J: TRBJ2-1
D: NA
CDR3: CASSFWTRADNEQFF
DNA: TGTGCCAGCAGCTTCTGGACAAGGGCAGACAATGAGCAGTTCTTC

size: once
V: TRBV6-6
J: TRBJ2-7
D: NA
CDR3: CASSRTVSGGSYEQYF
DNA: TGTGCCAGCAGCCGGACAGTTAGTGGAGGCTCCTACGAGCAGTACTTC

size: NA
V: TRBV11-3
J: TRBJ1-4
D: TRBD1
CDR3: CASSLGIGTGYATNEKLFF
DNA: TGTGCCAGCAGCTTAGGGATCGGGACAGGGTATGCAACTAATGAAAAACTGTTTTTT

size: NA
V: TRBV27
J: TRBJ2-3
D: TRBD2
CDR3: CASSSSRGGRYTDTQYF
DNA: TGTGCCAGCAGTTCCTCCCGAGGCGGGAGGTACACAGATACGCAGTATTTT

size: NA
V: TRBV18
J: TRBJ2-5
D: NA
CDR3: CASSPPGAGKETQYF
DNA: TGTGCCAGCTCACCACCGGGGGCAGGGAAAGAGACCCAGTACTTC

size: once
V: TRBV7-9
J: TRBJ1-2
D: TRBD1
CDR3: CASSLKQGDHGYTF
DNA: TGTGCCAGCAGCTTAAAACAGGGGGATCATGGCTACACCTTC

size: NA
V: TRBV2
J: TRBJ1-5
D: NA
CDR3: CASSESGNGLEPQHF
DNA: TGTGCCAGCAGTGAGTCGGGAAACGGCTTGGAGCCCCAGCATTTT

size: NA
V: TRBV7-2
J: TRBJ2-5
D: NA
CDR3: CASSPRFGWETQYF
DNA: TGTGCCAGCAGCCCTAGATTCGGGTGGGAGACCCAGTACTTC

size: few
V: TRBV5-1
J: TRBJ2-1
D: NA
CDR3: CASSLSVQGGVGEQFF
DNA: TGCGCCAGCAGCTTGTCGGTCCAGGGCGGCGTTGGTGAGCAGTTCTTC

size: NA
V: TRBV6-6
J: TRBJ2-2
D: TRBD1
CDR3: CASSEWTGDTGELFF
DNA: TGTGCCAGCAGTGAGTGGACAGGGGACACCGGGGAGCTGTTTTTT

size: NA
V: TRBV7-9
J: TRBJ1-6
D: NA
CDR3: CASSVGESPLHF
DNA: TGTGCCAGCAGCGTAGGAGAGTCACCCCTCCACTTT

size: NA
V: TRBV4-3
J: TRBJ2-2
D: TRBD2
CDR3: CASSQANPREAGTGELFF
DNA: TGCGCCAGCAGCCAAGCTAATCCGCGGGAGGCGGGAACCGGGGAGCTGTTTTTT

size: once
V: TRBV2
J: TRBJ1-5
D: TRBD1
CDR3: CASNPRDRAQPQHF
DNA: TGTGCCAGCAACCCCCGGGACAGGGCTCAGCCCCAGCATTTT

size: NA
V: TRBV6-5
J: TRBJ1-3
D: NA
CDR3: CASSTGDTGNTIYF
DNA: TGTGCCAGCAGCACCGGGGACACAGGAAACACCATATATTTT

size: NA
V: TRBV18
J: TRBJ2-3
D: TRBD2
CDR3: CASSQAGGRDTQYF
DNA: TGTGCCAGCTCACAAGCGGGAGGGCGGGATACGCAGTATTTT

size: NA
V: TRBV2
J: TRBJ2-6
D: NA
CDR3: CASSEFVGLSGANVLTF
DNA: TGTGCCAGCAGTGAATTTGTGGGACTGTCTGGGGCCAACGTCCTGACTTTC

size: once
V: TRBV27
J: TRBJ2-1
D: TRBD2
CDR3: CASSSLKGLAGGYNEQFF
DNA: TGTGCCAGCAGTTCCTTGAAGGGACTAGCGGGAGGATACAATGAGCAGTTCTTC

size: NA
V: TRBV27
J: TRBJ1-2
D: NA
CDR3: CASSPDTYGYTF
DNA: TGTGCCAGCAGTCCGGACACTTATGGCTACACCTTC

size: NA
V: TRBV7-7
J: TRBJ2-7
D: NA
CDR3: CASSPPNSYEQYF
DNA: TGTGCTAGCAGTCCCCCGAACAGCTACGAGCAGTACTTC

size: NA
V: TRBV19
J: TRBJ2-1
D: NA
CDR3: CASSIVSGNEQFF
DNA: TGTGCCAGTAGTATAGTATCGGGCAATGAGCAGTTCTTC

size: NA
V: TRBV15
J: TRBJ1-5
D: NA
CDR3: CATSRGGGQPQHF
DNA: TGTGCCACCAGCAGAGGAGGGGGACAGCCCCAGCATTTT

size: many
V: TRBV7-9
J: TRBJ2-1
D: TRBD1
CDR3: CASARPTGSSYNEQFF
DNA: TGTGCCAGCGCCCGACCGACAGGGAGCTCCTACAATGAGCAGTTCTTC

size: NA
V: TRBV5-5
J: TRBJ1-5
D: NA
CDR3: CASGDSGSNQPQHF
DNA: TGTGCCAGCGGAGACTCTGGGAGCAATCAGCCCCAGCATTTT

size: NA
V: TRBV20-1
J: TRBJ1-2
D: NA
CDR3: CSAIGNYGYTF
DNA: TGCAGTGCTATCGGGAACTATGGCTACACCTTC

size: NA
V: TRBV19
J: TRBJ2-2
D: TRBD1
CDR3: CASSTRDSGELFF
DNA: TGTGCCAGTAGTACCCGGGACAGCGGGGAGCTGTTTTTT

size: NA
V: TRBV19
J: TRBJ1-1
D: TRBD1
CDR3: CASSKTGANTEAFF
DNA: TGTGCCAGTAGCAAGACAGGGGCCAACACTGAAGCTTTCTTT

size: NA
V: TRBV6-5
J: TRBJ1-1
D: TRBD1
CDR3: CASSPDRGMNTEAFF
DNA: TGTGCCAGCAGCCCGGACAGGGGGATGAACACTGAAGCTTTCTTT

size: few
V: TRBV19
J: TRBJ1-2
D: TRBD1
CDR3: CASTTRNRGPDYGYTF
DNA: TGTGCCAGTACCACAAGGAACAGGGGGCCAGACTATGGCTACACCTTC

size: few
V: TRBV9
J: TRBJ2-2
D: TRBD1
CDR3: CASSGQGAVGELFF
DNA: TGTGCCAGCAGCGGACAGGGGGCGGTCGGGGAGCTGTTTTTT

size: NA
V: TRBV6-1
J: TRBJ1-2
D: TRBD1
CDR3: CASRTGRGDNYGYTF
DNA: TGTGCCAGCAGGACAGGGAGAGGTGATAACTATGGCTACACCTTC

size: NA
V: TRBV7-2
J: TRBJ2-2
D: TRBD2
CDR3: CASSLTSGARAGELFF
DNA: TGTGCCAGCAGCCTTACTAGCGGGGCCAGGGCCGGGGAGCTGTTTTTT

size: NA
V: TRBV5-1
J: TRBJ2-1
D: NA
CDR3: CASSLRDSSYNEQFF
DNA: TGCGCCAGCAGCTTGCGAGACAGCTCCTACAATGAGCAGTTCTTC

size: NA
V: TRBV6-4
J: TRBJ2-3
D: NA
CDR3: CASSDLASTDTQYF
DNA: TGTGCCAGCAGTGACTTAGCGAGCACAGATACGCAGTATTTT

size: once
V: TRBV30
J: TRBJ1-4
D: NA
CDR3: CAWKEPRGAEKLFF
DNA: TGTGCCTGGAAGGAGCCTCGGGGGGCCGAAAAACTGTTTTTT

size: NA
V: TRBV9
J: TRBJ2-7
D: TRBD1
CDR3: CASSVDGTGWYEQYF
DNA: TGTGCCAGCAGCGTAGATGGGACAGGGTGGTACGAGCAGTACTTC

size: NA
V: TRBV29-1
J: TRBJ2-5
D: TRBD2
CDR3: CSVGTSGGAVRETQYF
DNA: TGCAGCGTTGGGACTAGCGGGGGGGCTGTTCGAGAGACCCAGTACTTC

size: once
V: TRBV18
J: TRBJ1-3
D: TRBD1
CDR3: CASSPPGQGAGNTIYF
DNA: TGTGCCAGCTCACCTCCGGGACAGGGGGCTGGAAACACCATATATTTT

size: NA
V: TRBV7-9
J: TRBJ1-1
D: TRBD1
CDR3: CASSRDRGSTEAFF
DNA: TGTGCCAGCAGCCGGGACAGGGGAAGCACTGAAGCTTTCTTT

size: NA
V: TRBV30
J: TRBJ1-6
D: NA
CDR3: CAWMGARDGPLHF
DNA: TGTGCCTGGATGGGGGCCCGGGATGGTCCCCTCCACTTT

size: NA
V: TRBV9
J: TRBJ2-7
D: TRBD2
CDR3: CASRAGTSGDSYEQYF
DNA: TGTGCCAGCAGGGCCGGGACTAGCGGGGACTCCTACGAGCAGTACTTC

size: NA
V: TRBV7-2
J: TRBJ1-2
D: NA
CDR3: CASSPRIEVAGYTF
DNA: TGTGCCAGCAGCCCCCGTATAGAGGTCGCTGGCTACACCTTC

size: NA
V: TRBV2
J: TRBJ1-1
D: NA
CDR3: CASYGTNPEAFF
DNA: TGTGCCAGCTATGGGACAAATCCTGAAGCTTTCTTT

size: NA
V: TRBV30
J: TRBJ2-3
D: TRBD2
CDR3: CAWTAGVSTDTQYF
DNA: TGTGCCTGGACAGCGGGGGTTAGCACAGATACGCAGTATTTT

size: NA
V: TRBV5-1
J: TRBJ2-3
D: TRBD1
CDR3: CASSSRTGADTQYF
DNA: TGCGCCAGCAGCTCGCGGACAGGGGCAGATACGCAGTATTTT

size: NA
V: TRBV10-3
J: TRBJ2-5
D: NA
CDR3: CAISENELYQETQYF
DNA: TGTGCCATCAGTGAGAACGAGCTGTACCAAGAGACCCAGTACTTC

size: NA
V: TRBV19
J: TRBJ1-6
D: NA
CDR3: CASNQGVNSPLHF
DNA: TGTGCCAGTAACCAGGGCGTGAATTCACCCCTCCACTTT